The clone carrying this TCR beta chain is a singleton in its sample. The antigen is undetermined. This specimen comes from a study of CD8+ T cells in alopecia areata. On the study more broadly: At a dose of 5 to 10 mg twice daily, oral tofacitinib was given to treated patients. Study findings and constraints: Clonality in the scalp and expanded CD8+ clones ranked among the top 100 were significantly decreased by tofacitinib. Especially in alopecia totalis/universalis, lesional scalp showed greater clonality than normal scalp did.

Germline V gene sequence: CDR1 PRHDT, CDR2 FYEKMQ (reference sequence). J was trimmed by 2 bases and V by 4 bases; bases with no gene match: 5. The length of the CDR3 is 14 residues. Extracted from the samples, RNA was reverse transcribed into cDNA to serve as the sequencing template. Only in-frame clones appear in the TCRdb table, and some are missing; sequencing was by immunoSEQ multiplex PCR. The repertoire holds 190,000 or so clones, around three fifths seen once, with around an eighth in the top ten. Noted treatment: oral pan-JAK inhibitor, 5-10 mg twice daily. This receptor was obtained from a human donor with alopecia areata. This sequence joins TRBV13 and TRBJ2-7; 7 nucleotides line up with TRBD1. Sample: CD8+ T cells sorted from blood, taken at week 24, from a patient treated with tofacitinib. The CDR3 DNA sequence: TGTGCCAGCAGCTCACGGGACAGCCCCTACGAGCAGTACTTC. Amino acid sequence: CASSSRDSPYEQYF.